This is a list of T cell receptor beta chains from one sample in a study of memory CD4+ T cells and cytomegalovirus serostatus. Profiling relied on immunoSEQ multiplex PCR, and the TCRdb table lists in-frame clones only, not all of them. Of approximately 50,000 clones in the sample, around three quarters were seen once. The specimen sequenced was memory CD4+ T cells from blood. All receptors come from an adult in good health and CMV-seropositive. Both conserved end residues are part of each CDR3. D genes are given only for firm matches. Clone sizes are given selectively: once, few, many, or a class where the clone is expanded.

V: TRBV15
J: TRBJ1-4
size: few
D: NA
DNA: TGTGCCACCCGGGAGGGTTCTTGGGAAAAACTGTTTTTT
CDR3: CATREGSWEKLFF

V: TRBV18
J: TRBJ1-4
size: NA
D: NA
DNA: TGTGCCAGCTCACCACAGGCCGGACTCGAAAAACTGTTTTTT
CDR3: CASSPQAGLEKLFF

V: TRBV2
J: TRBJ1-5
size: few
D: NA
DNA: TGTGCCAGCAGTGAACAAGGGCCCCAACAGCCCCAGCATTTT
CDR3: CASSEQGPQQPQHF

V: TRBV5-1
J: TRBJ2-6
size: NA
D: NA
DNA: TGCGCCAGCAGCCCGACCTCGGGCCCTGGGGCCAACGTCCTGACTTTC
CDR3: CASSPTSGPGANVLTF

V: TRBV2
J: TRBJ1-2
size: NA
D: NA
DNA: TGTGCCAGCAGTGATCCAGGATCCTATGGCTACACCTTC
CDR3: CASSDPGSYGYTF

V: TRBV18
J: TRBJ2-1
size: NA
D: NA
DNA: TGTGCCAGCTCACCACTTGGCGGCAGCTCCTACAATGAGCAGTTCTTC
CDR3: CASSPLGGSSYNEQFF

V: TRBV7-2
J: TRBJ2-3
size: NA
D: TRBD2
DNA: TGTGCCAGCAGCTTAGCGGAAGCGGGAGTTGGGTCTGGTACGCAGTATTTT
CDR3: CASSLAEAGVGSGTQYF

V: TRBV18
J: TRBJ2-1
size: once
D: TRBD2
DNA: TGTGCCAGCCACCCGGGACTAGCTGTGAATGAGCAGTTCTTC
CDR3: CASHPGLAVNEQFF

V: TRBV19
J: TRBJ1-1
size: few
D: NA
DNA: TGTGCCAGTAGTATAGGGCCTGAAGCTTTCTTT
CDR3: CASSIGPEAFF

V: TRBV7-2
J: TRBJ1-3
size: once
D: NA
DNA: TGTGCCAGCAGCTTAGCAGGAGGGGGAAACACCATATATTTT
CDR3: CASSLAGGGNTIYF

V: TRBV6-1
J: TRBJ2-3
size: NA
D: NA
DNA: TGTGCCAGCAGTCCTAGAGACAAGACTGCAGATACGCAGTATTTT
CDR3: CASSPRDKTADTQYF

V: TRBV28
J: TRBJ1-5
size: NA
D: NA
DNA: TGTGCCAGCAGTTTAGGCTGGAATCAGCCCCAGCATTTT
CDR3: CASSLGWNQPQHF

V: TRBV7-8
J: TRBJ1-4
size: NA
D: TRBD1
DNA: TGTGCCAGCAGCCGGGACAGCCAGCGAGGAACTAATGAAAAACTGTTTTTT
CDR3: CASSRDSQRGTNEKLFF

V: TRBV2
J: TRBJ2-1
size: NA
D: NA
DNA: TGTGCCAGCAGTGAGCAGGGATTCGTGCCGACGGGAGAGTTCTTC
CDR3: CASSEQGFVPTGEFF

V: TRBV19
J: TRBJ1-2
size: NA
D: TRBD1
DNA: TGTGCCAGTAAGGGACAGGAATTCGAGAGCTACACCTTC
CDR3: CASKGQEFESYTF

V: TRBV5-5
J: TRBJ1-1
size: NA
D: NA
DNA: TGTGCCAGCAGCTTATCACCTGGGACCGCCACTGAAGCTTTCTTT
CDR3: CASSLSPGTATEAFF

V: TRBV7-6
J: TRBJ2-3
size: NA
D: TRBD2
DNA: TGTGCCAGCAGCCTATACTCGGGAGGGGGAGGTGTTACGCAGTATTTT
CDR3: CASSLYSGGGGVTQYF